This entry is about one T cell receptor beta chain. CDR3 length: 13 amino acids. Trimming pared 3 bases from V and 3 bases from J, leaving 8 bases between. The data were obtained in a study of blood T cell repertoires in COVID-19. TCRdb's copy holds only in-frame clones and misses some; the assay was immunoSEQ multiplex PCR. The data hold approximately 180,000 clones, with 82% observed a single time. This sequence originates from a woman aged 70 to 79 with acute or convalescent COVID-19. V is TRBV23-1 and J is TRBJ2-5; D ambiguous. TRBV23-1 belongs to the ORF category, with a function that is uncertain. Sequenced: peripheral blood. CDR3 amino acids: CASSQTFKETQYF. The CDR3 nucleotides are TGCGCCAGCAGTCAGACTTTCAAAGAGACCCAGTACTTC.